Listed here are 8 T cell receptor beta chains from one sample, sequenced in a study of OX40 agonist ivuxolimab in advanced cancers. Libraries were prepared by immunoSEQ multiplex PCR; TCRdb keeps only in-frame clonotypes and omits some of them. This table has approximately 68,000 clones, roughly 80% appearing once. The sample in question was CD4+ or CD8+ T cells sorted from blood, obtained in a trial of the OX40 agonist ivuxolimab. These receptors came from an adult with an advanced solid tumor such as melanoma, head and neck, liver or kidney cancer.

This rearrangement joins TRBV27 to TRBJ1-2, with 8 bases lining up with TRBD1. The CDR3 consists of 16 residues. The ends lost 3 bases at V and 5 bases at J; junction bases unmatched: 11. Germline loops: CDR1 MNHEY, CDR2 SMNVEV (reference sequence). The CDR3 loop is CASSLYGQGPMYGYTF. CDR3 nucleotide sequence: TGTGCCAGCAGTTTGTACGGACAGGGCCCAATGTATGGCTACACCTTC.

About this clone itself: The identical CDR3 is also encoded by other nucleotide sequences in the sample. The CDR3 coding sequence is TGTGCCAGCAGCTCGGACAGGGGATATGGCTACACCTTC. This codes for CASSSDRGYGYTF. The chain is built from TRBV5-4 and TRBJ1-2; TRBD1 agrees at 9 bases. This CDR3 contains 13 residues. CDR1 SGHNT and CDR2 YYREEE come from the germline V gene (reference sequence). Losses at the gene ends were 3 bases for V and 5 bases for J; bases not matched to a gene: 2.

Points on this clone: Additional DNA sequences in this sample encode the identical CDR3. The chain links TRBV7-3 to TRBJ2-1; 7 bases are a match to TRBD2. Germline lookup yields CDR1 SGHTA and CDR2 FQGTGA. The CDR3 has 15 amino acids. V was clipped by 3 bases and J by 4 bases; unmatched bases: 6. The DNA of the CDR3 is TGTGCCAGCAGCTTCGGGCTAGCGGTTTACAATGAGCAGTTCTTC. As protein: CASSFGLAVYNEQFF.

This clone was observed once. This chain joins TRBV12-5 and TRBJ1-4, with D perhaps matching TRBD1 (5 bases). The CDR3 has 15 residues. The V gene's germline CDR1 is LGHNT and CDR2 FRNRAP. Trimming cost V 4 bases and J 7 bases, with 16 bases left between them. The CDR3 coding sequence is TGTGCTAGTGGTTCCCAGGGCACGTTAGGTGAAAAACTGTTTTTT. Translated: CASGSQGTLGEKLFF. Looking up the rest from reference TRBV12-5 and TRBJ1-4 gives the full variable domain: DARVTQTPRHKVTEMGQEVTMRCQPILGHNTVFWYRQTMMQGLELLAYFRNRAPLDDSGMPKDRFSAEMPDATLATLKIQPSEPRDSAVYFCASGSQGTLGEKLFFGSGTQLSVL.

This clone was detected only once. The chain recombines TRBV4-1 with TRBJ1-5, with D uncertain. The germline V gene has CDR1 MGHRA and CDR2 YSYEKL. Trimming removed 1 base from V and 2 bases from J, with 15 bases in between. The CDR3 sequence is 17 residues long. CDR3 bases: TGCGCCAGCAGCCAAGGGTTGGGATTCTCGGGCAATCAGCCCCAGCATTTT. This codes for CASSQGLGFSGNQPQHF.

CDR3 sequence: CASSHQGFNYGYTF. The DNA for the CDR3 is TGCGCCAGCAGCCACCAGGGGTTTAACTATGGCTACACCTTC. The chain recombines TRBV4-1 with TRBJ1-2; a possible D gene is TRBD1 (6 bases). Germline values: CDR1 MGHRA, CDR2 YSYEKL. The CDR3 has 14 residues. Trimming pared 3 bases from V and 1 base from J, leaving 9 bases between.

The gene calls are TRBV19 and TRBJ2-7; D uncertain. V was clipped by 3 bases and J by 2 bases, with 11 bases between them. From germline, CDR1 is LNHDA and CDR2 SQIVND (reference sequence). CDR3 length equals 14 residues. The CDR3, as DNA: TGTGCCAGTAGTATTATGAACAATCCCTACGAGCAGTACTTC. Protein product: CASSIMNNPYEQYF.

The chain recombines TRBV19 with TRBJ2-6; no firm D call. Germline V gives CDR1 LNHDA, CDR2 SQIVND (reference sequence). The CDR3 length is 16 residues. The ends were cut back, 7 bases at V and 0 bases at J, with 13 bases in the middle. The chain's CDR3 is CASTTAQSSGANVLTF. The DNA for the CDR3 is TGTGCCAGTACTACAGCACAGAGCTCTGGGGCCAACGTCCTGACTTTC.